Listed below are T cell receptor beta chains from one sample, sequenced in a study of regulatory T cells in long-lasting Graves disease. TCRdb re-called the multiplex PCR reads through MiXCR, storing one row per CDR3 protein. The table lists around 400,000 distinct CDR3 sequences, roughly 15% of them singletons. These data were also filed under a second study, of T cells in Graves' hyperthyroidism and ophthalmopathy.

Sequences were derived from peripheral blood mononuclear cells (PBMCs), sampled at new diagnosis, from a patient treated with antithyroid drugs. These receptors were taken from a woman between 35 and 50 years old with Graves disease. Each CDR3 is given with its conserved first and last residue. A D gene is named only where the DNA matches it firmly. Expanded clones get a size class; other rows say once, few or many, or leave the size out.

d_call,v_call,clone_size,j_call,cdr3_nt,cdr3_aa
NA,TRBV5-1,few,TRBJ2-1,TGCGCCAGCAGCTTCACCCTTTTTCGGGAGCCCCTCGGCGGTGAGCAGTTCTTC,CASSFTLFREPLGGEQFF
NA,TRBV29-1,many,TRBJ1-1,TGCAGCGTTCCCTCGACAGGTCCAACTTCCTTGAACACTGAAGCTTTCTTT,CSVPSTGPTSLNTEAFF
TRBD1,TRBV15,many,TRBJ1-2,TGTGCCACCAGCAGGGCCGGACAGGGGGCTAACTATGGCTACACCTTC,CATSRAGQGANYGYTF
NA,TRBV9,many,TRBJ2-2,TGTGCCAGCAGCGTGGGACGGACGAACACCGGGGAGCTGTTTTTT,CASSVGRTNTGELFF
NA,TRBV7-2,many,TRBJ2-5,TGTGCCAGCAGCGTAGACAGATGGGGGGAGACCCAGTACTTC,CASSVDRWGETQYF
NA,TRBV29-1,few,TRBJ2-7,TGCAGCGTTGAGCTGGACCCACCCTACGAGCAGTACTTC,CSVELDPPYEQYF
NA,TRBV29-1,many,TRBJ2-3,TGCAGCGTTGCGCGGGGGCTCAGCACAGATACGCAGTATTTT,CSVARGLSTDTQYF
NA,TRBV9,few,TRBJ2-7,TGTGCCAGCAGCGTAGACCCTGAGGGAGCGGCTCAGTACTTC,CASSVDPEGAAQYF
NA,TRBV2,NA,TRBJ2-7,TGTGCCAGCGACGGCGACTACGAGCAGTACTTC,CASDGDYEQYF
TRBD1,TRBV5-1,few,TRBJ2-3,TGCGCCAGCAGCTTGGGACAGGGCCCTAGCACAGATACGCAGTATTTT,CASSLGQGPSTDTQYF
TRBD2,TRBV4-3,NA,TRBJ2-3,TGCGCCAGCAGCCAAGACCCCGCTAGCGGGAGCACAGATACGCAGTATTTT,CASSQDPASGSTDTQYF
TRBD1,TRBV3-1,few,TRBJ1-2,TGTGCCAGCAGCCCCGGGACAGGGGGCTCCACTAACTATGGCTACACCTTC,CASSPGTGGSTNYGYTF
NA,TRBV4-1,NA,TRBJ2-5,TGCGCCAGCAGCCAAAGACCTAGAGAAGAGACCCAGTACTTC,CASSQRPREETQYF
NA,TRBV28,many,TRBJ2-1,TGTGCCAGCAGTCGAAGGGGGACCGGATTACAGTTCTTC,CASSRRGTGLQFF
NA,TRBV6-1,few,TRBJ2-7,TGTGCCAGCAGTGAAATACATGGGATGAGTGACGAGCAGTACTTC,CASSEIHGMSDEQYF
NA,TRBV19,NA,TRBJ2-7,TGTGCCAGTAGTAGCGGAGGACAGATCGGCGAGCAGTACTTC,CASSSGGQIGEQYF
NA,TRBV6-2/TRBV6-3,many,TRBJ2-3,TGTGCCAGCAGTTACGTTCCTCTGGTGGGGATGACAGATACGCAGTATTTT,CASSYVPLVGMTDTQYF
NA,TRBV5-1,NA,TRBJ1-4,TGCGCCAGCAGCCACGACGTGAGAGAAAAACTGTTTTTT,CASSHDVREKLFF
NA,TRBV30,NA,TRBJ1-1,TGTGCCTGGAGTTCCGGGGTGGGGAGAACTGAAGCTTTCTTT,CAWSSGVGRTEAFF
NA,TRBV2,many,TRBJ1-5,TGTGCCAGCAGTTTAGGCCAACGCAATCAGCCCCAGCATTTT,CASSLGQRNQPQHF
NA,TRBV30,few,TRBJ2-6,TGTGCCTGTTTCTACGCTTCTGGGGCCAACGTCCTGACTTTC,CACFYASGANVLTF
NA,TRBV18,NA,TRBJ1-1,TGTGCCAGCTCACCTGGCTTCTACACTGAAGCTTTCTTT,CASSPGFYTEAFF
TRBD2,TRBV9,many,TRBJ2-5,TGTGCCAGCAGCGCCGGGACTAGCGGAGTCAAAGAGACCCAGTACTTC,CASSAGTSGVKETQYF
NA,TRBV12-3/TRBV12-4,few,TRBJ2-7,TGTGCCAGCAGTTTAGAGGGCAGGCCCTACGAGCAGTACTTC,CASSLEGRPYEQYF
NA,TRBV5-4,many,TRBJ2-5,TGTGCCAGCAGCCAGACCGGGACCTCTCGGGAGACCCAGTACTTC,CASSQTGTSRETQYF
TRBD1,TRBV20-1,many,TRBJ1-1,TGCAGTGTTCTGGGACAGCTAAACACTGAAGCTTTCTTT,CSVLGQLNTEAFF
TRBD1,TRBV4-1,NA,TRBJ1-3,TGCGCCAGCAGCTATCCGACAGGGGGCGAAAACACCATATATTTT,CASSYPTGGENTIYF
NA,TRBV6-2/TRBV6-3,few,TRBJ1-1,TGTGCCAGCAGTTACCAAGCAAGCACCTTTGAAGCTTTCTTT,CASSYQASTFEAFF
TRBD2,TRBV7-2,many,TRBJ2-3,TGTGCCAGCAGCCCCGGGACTAGCGCTTACACAGATACGCAGTATTTT,CASSPGTSAYTDTQYF
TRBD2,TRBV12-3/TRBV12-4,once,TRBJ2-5,TGTGCCAGCAGTTATTACCTAGCGGGAGTCGGAGAGACCCAGTACTTC,CASSYYLAGVGETQYF
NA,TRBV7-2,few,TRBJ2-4,TGTGCCAGCAGCTCTAGGGACAACTTCAAAAACATTCAGTACTTC,CASSSRDNFKNIQYF
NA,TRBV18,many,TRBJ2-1,TGTGCCAGCTCACCCCCAGGACAGAGAGACAATGAGCAGTTCTTC,CASSPPGQRDNEQFF
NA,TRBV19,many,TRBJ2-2,TGTGCCAGTAGTATAGCGGGGCCAGGAGACACCGGGGAGCTGTTTTTT,CASSIAGPGDTGELFF
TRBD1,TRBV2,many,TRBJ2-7,TGTGCCAGCAGTGAAGCGGGACAGGGCTACGAGCAGTACTTC,CASSEAGQGYEQYF